These 26 T cell receptor beta chains share one sample of origin, sequenced in a study of cytomegalovirus exposure and HLA in healthy donors. The assay was immunoSEQ multiplex PCR, and TCRdb's table has in-frame clones only and misses some. The sample records around 250,000 clones, 90% being singletons. The material sequenced was PBMCs. Receptor source: a woman in her twenties or thirties in good health and CMV-seronegative.

This sequence joins TRBV21-1 and TRBJ2-5. TRBV21-1 is shown as a pseudogene. The CDR3 is made up of 15 amino acids. CDR3 protein: CASSKEGPYQETQYF. CDR3 in DNA: TGTGCCAGCAGCAAAGAAGGGCCGTACCAAGAGACCCAGTACTTC.

The chain employs TRBV4-3 and TRBJ2-2; a possible D gene is TRBD2 (5 bases). Germline CDR1 and CDR2: LGHNA and YSLEER. The CDR3 is 14 amino acids. The V end lost 1 base, the J end lost 4 bases, and 7 bases lay between the germline ends. CDR3 sequence (DNA): TGCGCCAGCAGCCAAGGACTACCCACCGGGGAGCTGTTTTTT. Amino acids: CASSQGLPTGELFF.

This clone was counted between two and nine times. This rearrangement joins TRBV27 to TRBJ2-7, with 9 bases fitting TRBD1. The V gene's germline CDR1 is MNHEY and CDR2 SMNVEV (reference sequence). There are 14 residues in the CDR3. The J segment lost 3 bases and the V segment lost 2 bases, leaving 2 bases of the junction unmatched. CDR3 sequence: CASSLMGQGYEQYF. CDR3 DNA: TGTGCCAGCAGTTTAATGGGACAGGGCTACGAGCAGTACTTC.

In this sample, this clone turned up once. J is TRBJ1-1 and V is TRBV7-6; D is unclear. This CDR3 is 15 amino acids long. The germline V and J ends were trimmed by 2 bases and 4 bases, with 14 bases remaining between them. Germline V gene data show CDR1 as SGHVS and CDR2 as FNYEAQ. CDR3 region: CASSLSEGMGTEAFF. The CDR3 bases are TGTGCCAGCAGCTTAAGTGAGGGAATGGGCACTGAAGCTTTCTTT.

J is TRBJ2-1 and V is TRBV29-1; 11 bases map to TRBD2. J was trimmed by 0 bases and V by 3 bases; bases with no gene match: 4. The CDR3 length is 16 residues. Looked up from germline, CDR1 is SQVTM and CDR2 is ANQGSEA. The CDR3 spells CSVEGLAAHSYNEQFF. DNA of the CDR3: TGCAGCGTTGAGGGACTAGCGGCTCACTCCTACAATGAGCAGTTCTTC.

This clone has only one observation. The rearrangement links TRBV4-3 to TRBJ2-7; D not certain. The CDR3 contains 13 residues. Germline values: CDR1 LGHNA, CDR2 YSLEER. V was clipped by 2 bases and J by 6 bases, with 11 bases between them. The CDR3 protein is CASSQYIYGEQYF. CDR3 DNA sequence: TGCGCCAGCAGCCAATATATATACGGCGAGCAGTACTTC.

This chain uses TRBV9 with TRBJ2-1; 9 positions match TRBD2. Trimming removed 0 bases from V and 9 bases from J; junction bases left unmatched: 13. CDR3 length: 17 residues. Looked up from germline, CDR1 is SGDLS and CDR2 is YYNGEE. CDR3 sequence reads: CASSVVGDSGSFGEQFF. CDR3 nucleotides: TGTGCCAGCAGCGTAGTGGGAGATAGCGGGAGTTTTGGTGAGCAGTTCTTC.

This clone has a single count. The V call is TRBV6-1, the J call TRBJ2-5, with D unresolved. Germline V gene sequence: CDR1 MNHNS, CDR2 SASEGT. Deletions cut 3 bases from V and 0 bases from J, with 5 bases between. This CDR3 has 13 residues. CDR3: CASSDWDQETQYF. The CDR3, as DNA: TGTGCCAGCAGTGATTGGGACCAAGAGACCCAGTACTTC.

The chain carries TRBV6-1 and TRBJ2-7; D unresolved. The germline V gene encodes CDR1 MNHNS and CDR2 SASEGT. CDR3 size: 15 residues. The ends were cut back, 0 bases at V and 4 bases at J, with 13 bases in the middle. The CDR3 protein is CASSEAPEREYEQYF. CDR3 coding DNA: TGTGCCAGCAGTGAAGCCCCAGAGAGAGAGTACGAGCAGTACTTC.

This clone was counted only a few times. This sequence joins TRBV5-6 and TRBJ2-7; 9 nucleotides align to TRBD1. Trimming removed 3 bases from V and 3 bases from J; junction bases left unmatched: 7. Per germline, CDR1 SGHDT and CDR2 YYEEEE. This CDR3 has 15 residues. CDR3 bases: TGTGCCAGCAGCTACCGGGACAGGGTGGACTACGAGCAGTACTTC. Translation: CASSYRDRVDYEQYF.

The V call is TRBV6-6, the J call TRBJ2-2; 7 bases align to TRBD1. Looked up from germline, CDR1 is MNHNY and CDR2 is SVGAGI (reference sequence). V shed 5 bases and J 7 bases; nucleotides not matched to a gene: 7. The CDR3 length is 14 residues. The CDR3 nucleotides read TGTGCCAGCAGTAACCGACAGGGTTTCGGGGAGCTGTTTTTT. Translation: CASSNRQGFGELFF.

This sequence joins TRBV6-5 and TRBJ1-4; D gene unclear. With 7 bases removed from V and 2 bases from J, the gap between germline ends came to 14 bases. The CDR3 extends over 15 amino acids. The V gene's germline CDR1 is MNHEY and CDR2 SVGAGI. The CDR3 reads CASMSWGGTNEKLFF. CDR3 bases: TGTGCCAGCATGTCTTGGGGAGGGACTAATGAAAAACTGTTTTTT.

The rearrangement uses TRBV28 and TRBJ1-4; unclear D gene. CDR3 size: 19 residues. CDR1 is MDHEN and CDR2 is SYDVKM in the germline V gene. The V and J ends lost 8 bases and 0 bases respectively, with 25 bases between them. CDR3 nucleotides: TGTGCCAGCCTACCTACTGGACGGACGAGCGACCCAACTAATGAAAAACTGTTTTTT. This translates into CASLPTGRTSDPTNEKLFF.

The chain recombines TRBV13 with TRBJ2-7, with 8 positions matching TRBD1. From germline, CDR1 is PRHDT and CDR2 FYEKMQ (reference sequence). With 5 bases clipped from V and 0 bases from J, the junction kept 9 bases outside the gene matches. This CDR3 region has 16 residues. In nucleotides, the CDR3 is TGTGCCAGCAGCCGGGACAGGAACTTAGCCTCCTACGAGCAGTACTTC. This sequence encodes CASSRDRNLASYEQYF.

This clone showed up just once. V usage is TRBV7-2 and J usage is TRBJ2-1; TRBD2 is a possible D gene (6 bases). This CDR3 spans 14 amino acids. Per germline, CDR1 SGHTA and CDR2 FQGNSA. V lost 4 bases, J lost 10 bases, and 17 bases lay in between. The DNA for the CDR3 is TGTGCCAGCAGCTCGTCTGCGGGGTTTGACGAGCAGTTCTTC. Translating it yields CASSSSAGFDEQFF.

This chain links TRBV9 with TRBJ1-5; 9 bases fit TRBD1. Germline lookup yields CDR1 SGDLS and CDR2 YYNGEE. CDR3 length: 15 residues. V shed 0 bases, J shed 4 bases, and the junction held 2 bases outside the gene matches. The CDR3 nucleotides are TGTGCCAGCAGCGTAGCTGGACAGGGGAATCAGCCCCAGCATTTT. It encodes CASSVAGQGNQPQHF.

The chain uses TRBV28 and TRBJ1-2; 9 nucleotides align to TRBD1. Germline CDR1 reads MDHEN; CDR2 reads SYDVKM. Unmatched junction bases numbered 7, after V lost 5 bases and J lost 6 bases. The CDR3 has 14 residues. Here the CDR3 reads CASSHRGRPNGYTF. For the CDR3, the DNA is TGTGCCAGCAGTCACAGGGGGCGCCCCAATGGCTACACCTTC.

In its sample, this clone was seen many times. V usage is TRBV2 and J usage is TRBJ2-5; the D call may be TRBD1 or TRBD2 (5 bases each). CDR1 and CDR2 (germline): SNHLY, FYNNEI. Trimming cost V 6 bases and J 3 bases, with 8 bases left between them. The CDR3 totals 12 residues. For the CDR3, the DNA is TGTGCCAGCAGCCTGGGGGAAGAGACCCAGTACTTC. Translated, it gives CASSLGEETQYF.

The chain combines TRBV27 with TRBJ2-7; 9 nucleotides line up with TRBD2. This CDR3 has 14 amino acids. Germline V gives CDR1 MNHEY, CDR2 SMNVEV (reference sequence). With 7 bases clipped from V and 0 bases from J, the junction kept 4 bases outside the gene matches. CDR3 sequence: CASKKTSGSYEQYF. The DNA of the CDR3 is TGTGCCAGCAAGAAGACTAGCGGCTCCTACGAGCAGTACTTC.

Concerning this clone itself: This CDR3 is also generated by other DNA sequences in the sample. The V and J genes are TRBV11-3 and TRBJ2-7, with D hard to call. This CDR3 spans 13 amino acids. V was trimmed by 1 base and J by 3 bases, leaving 7 bases between them. Looked up from germline, CDR1 is SGHNT and CDR2 is YENEEA. The CDR3 coding sequence is TGTGCCAGCAGCTTAGCAGTCAGCTACGAGCAGTACTTC. Amino acid sequence: CASSLAVSYEQYF.

The chain links TRBV5-6 to TRBJ1-2; 7 nucleotides agree with TRBD1. The junction had 7 bases not matched to a gene; V was cut back by 0 bases and J by 5 bases. The length of the CDR3 is 15 residues. From germline, CDR1 is SGHDT and CDR2 YYEEEE. CDR3 sequence reads: CASSLGLTGDYGYTF. The CDR3 DNA is TGTGCCAGCAGCTTGGGACTCACAGGGGATTATGGCTACACCTTC.

The sample holds many counts of this clone. The chain couples TRBV4-3 to TRBJ2-2; 9 bases agree with TRBD2. Germline V CDR1 and CDR2: LGHNA, YSLEER. J gave up 0 bases and V 8 bases, and 10 bases lay outside the gene matches. The CDR3 totals 17 residues. CDR3 in amino acids: CASGDPAGGTNTGELFF. The CDR3 DNA reads as TGCGCCAGCGGGGACCCAGCGGGAGGAACGAACACCGGGGAGCTGTTTTTT.

The rearrangement links TRBV6-1 to TRBJ2-7, with D unclear. The CDR3 length is 14 residues. V was clipped by 4 bases and J by 6 bases, with 16 bases between them. Germline lookup yields CDR1 MNHNS and CDR2 SASEGT. The CDR3: CASSVPGGTVEQYF. The DNA for the CDR3 is TGTGCCAGCAGTGTTCCGGGTGGTACAGTCGAGCAGTACTTC.

This chain uses TRBV7-9 with TRBJ2-1, with 14 nucleotides matching TRBD2. CDR1 SEHNR and CDR2 FQNEAQ come from the germline V gene (reference sequence). This CDR3 is 16 amino acids long. With V trimmed by 6 bases and J by 7 bases, 8 bases remained unmatched. CDR3 sequence (DNA): TGTGCCAGCAGTTATGGACTAGCGGGAGGTTGGAATGAGCAGTTCTTC. Amino acid sequence: CASSYGLAGGWNEQFF.

This chain joins TRBV4-1 and TRBJ2-7, with 8 bases fitting TRBD1. V was pared by 4 bases and J by 2 bases, with 13 bases of the junction left unmatched. The CDR3 sequence is 17 residues long. Germline-derived CDR1 and CDR2 are MGHRA and YSYEKL. Here the CDR3 reads CASSRTRTGTGTYEQYF. In DNA, the CDR3 is TGCGCCAGCAGCCGGACGAGAACCGGGACAGGTACCTACGAGCAGTACTTC.

The rearrangement uses TRBV27 and TRBJ2-7, with a weak D call TRBD1 (6 bases). Per the germline V gene, CDR1 is MNHEY and CDR2 is SMNVEV (reference sequence). Trimming removed 3 bases from V and 4 bases from J, with 10 bases in between. The CDR3 is 13 residues long. The CDR3 loop reads CASSFSGQYEQYF. The CDR3 DNA reads as TGTGCCAGCAGTTTTTCCGGACAGTACGAGCAGTACTTC.